A single sample gave rise to the 23 T cell receptor beta chains below, sequenced in a study of cytomegalovirus exposure and HLA in healthy donors. Use of 60 Vbeta and 13 Jbeta primers characterized the PCR. Clones were sequenced by immunoSEQ multiplex PCR, and TCRdb holds only the in-frame ones, with some missing. The repertoire holds approximately 210,000 clones, with about 80% as singletons. Sequenced material: PBMCs. The source is a woman aged 40 to 55 in good health and CMV-seronegative.

The V call is TRBV7-2, the J call TRBJ2-1; 8 nucleotides line up with TRBD2. CDR1 is SGHTA, CDR2 FQGNSA, per germline. With 5 bases clipped from V and 3 bases from J, the junction kept 6 bases outside the gene matches. This CDR3 has 15 amino acids. The CDR3 DNA reads as TGTGCCAGCAGCCGCTCTAGCGGGTACTACAATGAGCAGTTCTTC. This codes for CASSRSSGYYNEQFF. The variable domain in full, completed from reference TRBV7-2 and TRBJ2-1, reads GAGVSQSPSNKVTEKGKDVELRCDPISGHTALYWYRQSLGQGLEFLIYFQGNSAPDKSGLPSDRFSAERTGGSVSTLTIQRTQQEDSAVYLCASSRSSGYYNEQFFGPGTRLTVL.

The chain employs TRBV6-4 and TRBJ2-5, with D perhaps matching TRBD1 (6 bases). V lost 6 bases to trimming and J lost 4 bases, with 12 bases between them. CDR3 size: 13 residues. Germline V gene lookup returns CDR1 MRHNA and CDR2 SNTAGT. The CDR3 protein is CASSQEDRETQYF. DNA of the CDR3: TGTGCCAGCAGCCAAGAGGACAGAGAGACCCAGTACTTC.

V and J are TRBV7-8 and TRBJ1-2, with TRBD1 matching 9 bases. Germline values: CDR1 SGHVS, CDR2 FQNEAQ. Trimming cost V 5 bases and J 4 bases; bases outside gene matches: 17. The CDR3 is 18 amino acids. The CDR3 DNA reads TGTGCCAGCAGCAAATTAGACTCCCGGCTGGACAGGGGCTATGGCTACACCTTC. Amino acid sequence: CASSKLDSRLDRGYGYTF.

This CDR3 reads CASSFNLDSNTEAFF. The CDR3, as DNA: TGCGCCAGCAGCTTCAACCTCGACAGTAACACTGAAGCTTTCTTT. The chain carries TRBV5-1 and TRBJ1-1, with D possibly matching TRBD1 (5 bases). Deletions cut 2 bases from V and 2 bases from J, with 13 bases between. This CDR3 has 15 residues. Germline V CDR1 and CDR2: SGHRS, YFSETQ.

This clone turned up a few times. The V and J genes are TRBV6-1 and TRBJ1-1; D is undetermined. Germline CDR1 reads MNHNS; CDR2 reads SASEGT. V dropped 2 bases and J dropped 6 bases, with 16 bases sitting between them. CDR3 length: 15 amino acids. CDR3 in DNA: TGTGCCAGCAGTGAAAGGGAGGTCTTCCGAGCTGAAGCTTTCTTT. Encoded protein: CASSEREVFRAEAFF.

This chain links TRBV25-1 with TRBJ1-2; D ambiguous. Trimming took off 4 bases at V and 0 bases at J, with 9 bases between the two ends. The CDR3 sequence is 14 residues long. Germline values: CDR1 MGHDK, CDR2 SYGVNS. CDR3 nucleotides: TGTGCCAGCAGTGGGGTGGAGACTAACTATGGCTACACCTTC. Amino acids: CASSGVETNYGYTF.

This clone was seen once. The gene calls are TRBV19 and TRBJ1-2, with 9 bases fitting TRBD1. V was pared by 6 bases and J by 4 bases, with 9 bases of the junction left unmatched. CDR1 is LNHDA, CDR2 SQIVND, per germline (reference sequence). CDR3 length: 15 amino acids. For the CDR3, the DNA is TGTGCCAGTAGACCCCGGACAGGGGCGCCCTATGGCTACACCTTC. Its protein is CASRPRTGAPYGYTF.

This chain joins TRBV5-1 and TRBJ1-2; D unresolved. V was shortened by 0 bases and J by 1 base, with 4 bases between the two germline ends. The CDR3 has 13 amino acids. Per the germline V gene, CDR1 is SGHRS and CDR2 is YFSETQ. The CDR3 region is CASSLDNNYGYTF. The DNA of the CDR3 is TGCGCCAGCAGCTTGGACAATAACTATGGCTACACCTTC.

The chain has TRBV29-1 and TRBJ1-1; 7 nucleotides line up with TRBD1. Germline V gene data show CDR1 as SQVTM and CDR2 as ANQGSEA. CDR3 length: 14 amino acids. The trim removed 1 base at V and 3 bases at J, leaving 5 bases unmatched. CDR3: CSVEASQGDTEAFF. The CDR3 bases are TGCAGCGTTGAAGCTTCCCAGGGGGACACTGAAGCTTTCTTT.

V usage is TRBV5-6 and J usage is TRBJ2-1, with TRBD2 matching 8 bases. The CDR3 runs 13 residues. Germline lookup yields CDR1 SGHDT and CDR2 YYEEEE. The J segment lost 10 bases and the V segment lost 0 bases, leaving 3 bases of the junction unmatched. The CDR3 sequence is CASSLAVAGEQFF. In DNA, the CDR3 is TGTGCCAGCAGCTTGGCGGTAGCGGGGGAGCAGTTCTTC.

The chain uses TRBV19 and TRBJ2-2; no reliable D call. The CDR3 runs to 11 residues. The V gene's germline CDR1 is LNHDA and CDR2 SQIVND (reference sequence). Trimming pared 6 bases from V and 9 bases from J, leaving 8 bases between. The CDR3: CASSFDRELFF. The DNA of the CDR3 is TGTGCCAGTAGCTTTGACAGGGAGCTGTTTTTT.

The CDR3 DNA reads TGTGCCAGCAGTTCCCGGGGCTCGACTAGCGAAAGCGAGCAGTACTTC. Translation: CASSSRGSTSESEQYF. The rearrangement links TRBV2 to TRBJ2-7, with 8 bases that match TRBD2. The CDR3 length is 16 residues. V trimming: 5 bases; J trimming: 6 bases; junction bases outside the gene matches: 15. CDR1 SNHLY and CDR2 FYNNEI come from the germline V gene.

J is TRBJ2-3 and V is TRBV5-1; the match to TRBD2 covers 7 bases. With V trimmed by 4 bases and J by 3 bases, 8 bases remained unmatched. The CDR3 contains 15 residues. CDR1 SGHRS and CDR2 YFSETQ come from the germline V gene. CDR3 protein: CASSPGLERTDTQYF. The DNA for the CDR3 is TGCGCCAGCAGCCCTGGACTAGAGAGGACAGATACGCAGTATTTT.

The rearrangement links TRBV18 to TRBJ2-7; D gene uncertain. The CDR3 runs to 17 residues. The V end lost 1 base, the J end lost 1 base, and 17 bases lay between the germline ends. Germline-derived CDR1 and CDR2 are KGHSH and LQKENI. The CDR3 DNA follows: TGTGCCAGCTCACCACGTAGTGGCGCCGCGGCTTCCTACGAGCAGTACTTC. Amino acids: CASSPRSGAAASYEQYF.

The chain uses TRBV4-1 and TRBJ1-4; possibly TRBD1 for D (6 bases). The CDR3 contains 18 residues. Germline CDR1 and CDR2: MGHRA and YSYEKL. The V end was cut by 3 bases, the J end by 0 bases, with 17 bases between. CDR3 nucleotides: TGCGCCAGCAGCCAGTCCGGGACAAGGGGAGCAACTAATGAAAAACTGTTTTTT. Amino acid sequence: CASSQSGTRGATNEKLFF.

CDR3 residues: CASSYTQGGSTDTQYF. CDR3 sequence (DNA): TGTGCCAGCAGCTATACACAGGGTGGGAGCACAGATACGCAGTATTTT. V usage is TRBV7-8 and J usage is TRBJ2-3, with a tentative D call TRBD1 (6 bases). Trimming pared 4 bases from V and 0 bases from J, leaving 14 bases between. Germline CDR1 and CDR2: SGHVS and FQNEAQ. The CDR3 is 16 amino acids.

This clone occurred once. The V and J genes are TRBV4-3 and TRBJ2-1, with TRBD2 matching over 11 bases. Unmatched junction bases numbered 9, after V lost 1 base and J lost 7 bases. The germline gives CDR1 LGHNA, CDR2 YSLEER. The CDR3 loop spans 17 amino acids. The CDR3 bases are TGCGCCAGCAGCCAAGGCTTACTAGCGGGGGCTGGAAATGAGCAGTTCTTC. It yields the protein CASSQGLLAGAGNEQFF.

The chain joins TRBV7-9 to TRBJ1-1; 7 positions agree with TRBD1. V lost 4 bases to trimming and J lost 3 bases; unmatched junction nucleotides: 11. Germline-derived CDR1 and CDR2 are SEHNR and FQNEAQ (reference sequence). The length of the CDR3 is 16 residues. The CDR3 loop reads CASSSTGTAHYTEAFF. CDR3 bases: TGTGCCAGCAGCTCGACCGGGACAGCCCATTACACTGAAGCTTTCTTT.

The V call is TRBV6-1, the J call TRBJ2-7, with 11 bases lining up with TRBD2. Looked up from germline, CDR1 is MNHNS and CDR2 is SASEGT. J gave up 0 bases and V 3 bases, and 10 bases lay outside the gene matches. This CDR3 contains 18 residues. The CDR3 DNA sequence: TGTGCCAGCAGTGAGAACACCTTTGGACTAGCGGGCTCCTACGAGCAGTACGTC. This encodes CASSENTFGLAGSYEQYV.

For this clone: A read error may produce the germline difference seen at one junction end. This chain connects TRBV6-5 to TRBJ2-1; D perhaps matches TRBD2 (5 bases). This CDR3 spans 16 amino acids. Germline V gene lookup returns CDR1 MNHEY and CDR2 SVGAGI. This CDR3 is CASIYHGESSYNEQFF. The CDR3 region has the DNA TGTGCCAGCATTTACCATGGGGAGAGCTCCTACAATGAGCAGTTCTTC.

There are a few counts of this clone. The chain recombines TRBV6-6 with TRBJ1-5; D is unclear. CDR1 MNHNY and CDR2 SVGAGI come from the germline V gene (reference sequence). The CDR3 loop spans 14 amino acids. The germline V and J ends were trimmed by 4 bases and 2 bases, with 9 bases remaining between them. The CDR3 DNA follows: TGTGCCAGCAGTTTTGGGCAGCGCAATCAGCCCCAGCATTTT. This translates into CASSFGQRNQPQHF.

The chain has TRBV12-5 and TRBJ1-5; D is possibly TRBD1 (6 bases). In germline, CDR1 is LGHNT, CDR2 FRNRAP. The germline V and J ends were trimmed by 3 bases and 3 bases, with 9 bases remaining between them. This CDR3 is built from 14 residues. CDR3 DNA sequence: TGTGCTAGTGGTTTAGGGGGGGCCAATCAGCCCCAGCATTTT. Amino acids: CASGLGGANQPQHF.

This chain connects TRBV29-1 to TRBJ2-7; possible D gene TRBD2, 5 bases. The CDR3 contains 14 residues. V was shortened by 6 bases and J by 1 base, with 16 bases between the two germline ends. Germline V gene lookup returns CDR1 SQVTM and CDR2 ANQGSEA. The CDR3: CSVAGSRTSYEQYF. CDR3 DNA sequence: TGCAGCGTGGCGGGCTCCCGCACGTCCTACGAGCAGTACTTC.